Each of the 9 T cell receptor beta chains below was sequenced from the same sample in a study of regulatory T cells in long-lasting Graves disease. Time point reported: newly diagnosed GD, antithyroid drugs for less than 3 months. The TCR library was prepared using RNA isolated from PBMCs. Both iRepertoire HTBI primers and Arm-PCR of CDR3 regions were used to build the TCR beta libraries. TCRdb redid the calling of the multiplex PCR reads with MiXCR, one entry per CDR3 protein. The sample has 440,000 or so distinct CDR3 sequences; just under 15% are singletons. This sample was also put to use in a study of T cells in Graves' hyperthyroidism and ophthalmopathy.

Source: peripheral blood mononuclear cells (PBMCs), taken at new diagnosis, from a patient treated with antithyroid drugs. Receptor source: a woman aged 25 to 39 with Graves disease.

This clonotype came up many times. At one end the junction does not follow the germline gene, possibly because of a read error. The CDR3: CASSLEPYEQYF. The CDR3 DNA is TGTGCCAGCAGCTTAGAACCTTACGAGCAGTACTTC. V gene TRBV5-1 combines with J gene TRBJ2-7; D is unresolved. The germline V gene encodes CDR1 SGHRS and CDR2 YFSETQ. CDR3 length: 12 residues.

This clonotype was counted at least ten times. The rearrangement uses TRBV2 and TRBJ2-5, with 8 bases fitting TRBD1. The V segment lost 7 bases and the J segment 3 bases; nucleotides outside the gene matches: 10. The CDR3 consists of 15 residues. Germline CDR1 and CDR2: SNHLY and FYNNEI. CDR3 in amino acids: CASIQQGVDKETQYF. For the CDR3, the DNA is TGTGCCAGCATCCAACAGGGGGTGGACAAAGAGACCCAGTACTTC. Looking up the rest from reference TRBV2 and TRBJ2-5 gives the full variable domain: EPEVTQTPSHQVTQMGQEVILRCVPISNHLYFYWYRQILGQKVEFLVSFYNNEISEKSEIFDDQFSVERPDGSNFTLKIRSTKLEDSAMYFCASIQQGVDKETQYFGPGTRLLVL.

This clonotype was observed at least ten times. The J gene is TRBJ2-3, the V gene TRBV5-5; D might be TRBD2 (5 bases). CDR3 length: 14 residues. V lost 2 bases to trimming and J lost 2 bases, with 9 bases between them. Germline V lookup: CDR1 SGHKS, CDR2 YYEKEE (reference sequence). The CDR3: CASSLVALTDTQYF. CDR3 nucleotides: TGTGCCAGCAGCTTAGTAGCGCTCACAGATACGCAGTATTTT.

This clonotype came up a few times. The chain recombines TRBV7-9 with TRBJ1-5; the match to TRBD1 covers 11 bases. The CDR3 loop spans 16 amino acids. CDR1 is SEHNR and CDR2 is FQNEAQ in the germline V gene (reference sequence). V was pared by 4 bases and J by 3 bases, with 5 bases of the junction left unmatched. The CDR3 is CASSWAGQGVNQPQHF. DNA for the CDR3: TGTGCCAGCAGCTGGGCGGGACAGGGGGTCAATCAGCCCCAGCATTTT.

Many counts were recorded for this clonotype. The chain employs TRBV7-8 and TRBJ2-1; D perhaps matches TRBD1 (6 bases). Germline V gene data show CDR1 as SGHVS and CDR2 as FQNEAQ. The CDR3 sequence is 18 residues long. The V end was cut by 0 bases, the J end by 0 bases, with 15 bases between. Here the CDR3 DNA reads TGTGCCAGCAGCTTAGCCCACCCATGGGGGCGCTCCTACAATGAGCAGTTCTTC. It yields the protein CASSLAHPWGRSYNEQFF.

In its sample, this clonotype was seen many times. J is TRBJ2-5 and V is TRBV12-3 or TRBV12-4; 15 nucleotides match TRBD2. V was clipped by 6 bases and J by 5 bases; unmatched bases: 13. This CDR3 spans 18 amino acids. In DNA, the CDR3 is TGTGCCAGCAGCCCCCTGCCCGGACTAGCGGGAGGGTTGGAGACCCAGTACTTC. Its protein is CASSPLPGLAGGLETQYF.

This clonotype has at least ten counts. The chain employs TRBV2 and TRBJ2-2; 8 bases line up with TRBD1. Germline loops: CDR1 SNHLY, CDR2 FYNNEI. The CDR3 has 14 residues. Unmatched junction bases numbered 4, after V lost 6 bases and J lost 4 bases. In DNA, the CDR3 is TGTGCCAGCAGCTCCGGGACAGGCACCGGGGAGCTGTTTTTT. It codes for CASSSGTGTGELFF. The complete variable domain, with remaining parts taken from reference TRBV2 and TRBJ2-2, reads EPEVTQTPSHQVTQMGQEVILRCVPISNHLYFYWYRQILGQKVEFLVSFYNNEISEKSEIFDDQFSVERPDGSNFTLKIRSTKLEDSAMYFCASSSGTGTGELFFGEGSRLTVL.

This clonotype has at least ten counts. This chain uses TRBV7-2 with TRBJ2-2, with 9 nucleotides matching TRBD1. Germline V CDR1 and CDR2: SGHTA, FQGNSA. Unmatched junction bases numbered 5, after V lost 5 bases and J lost 4 bases. The CDR3 consists of 15 residues. CDR3 loop: CASSHRGRPTGELFF. DNA for the CDR3: TGTGCCAGCAGCCACAGGGGGCGTCCCACCGGGGAGCTGTTTTTT.

This clonotype occurred a few times. V usage is TRBV20-1 and J usage is TRBJ1-4; TRBD1 matches at 9 bases. Germline V gene lookup returns CDR1 DFQATT and CDR2 SNEGSKA (reference sequence). There are 15 residues in the CDR3. Trimming cost V 5 bases and J 1 base; bases outside gene matches: 5. CDR3 sequence (DNA): TGCAGTGCTTCCGACAGGGGGGTAACTAATGAAAAACTGTTTTTT. This translates into CSASDRGVTNEKLFF.